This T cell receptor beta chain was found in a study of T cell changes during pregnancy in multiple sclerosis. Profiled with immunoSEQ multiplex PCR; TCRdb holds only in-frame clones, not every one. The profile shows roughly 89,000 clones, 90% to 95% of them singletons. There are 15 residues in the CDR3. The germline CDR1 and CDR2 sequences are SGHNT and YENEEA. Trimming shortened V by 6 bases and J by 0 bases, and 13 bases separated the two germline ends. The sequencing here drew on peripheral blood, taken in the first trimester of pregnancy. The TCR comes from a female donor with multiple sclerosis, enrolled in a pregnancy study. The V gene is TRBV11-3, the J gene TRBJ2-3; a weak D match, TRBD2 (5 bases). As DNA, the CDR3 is TGTGCCAGCAGTCAGTATTCGGGGAGCACAGATACGCAGTATTTT. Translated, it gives CASSQYSGSTDTQYF.